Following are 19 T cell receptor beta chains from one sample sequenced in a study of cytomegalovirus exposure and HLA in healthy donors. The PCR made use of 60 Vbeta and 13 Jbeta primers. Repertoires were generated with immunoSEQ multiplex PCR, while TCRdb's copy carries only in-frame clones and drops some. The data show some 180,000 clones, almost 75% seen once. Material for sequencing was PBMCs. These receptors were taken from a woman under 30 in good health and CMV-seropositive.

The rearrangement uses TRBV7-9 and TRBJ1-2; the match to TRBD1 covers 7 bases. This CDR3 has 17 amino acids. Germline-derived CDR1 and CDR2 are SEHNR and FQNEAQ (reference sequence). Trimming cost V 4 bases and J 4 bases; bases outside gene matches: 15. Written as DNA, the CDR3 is TGTGCCAGCAGCTCCCCCGACAGGGCCCCTCGAAGCTATGGCTACACCTTC. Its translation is CASSSPDRAPRSYGYTF. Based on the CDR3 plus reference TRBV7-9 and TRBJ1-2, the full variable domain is DTGVSQNPRHKITKRGQNVTFRCDPISEHNRLYWYRQTLGQGPEFLTYFQNEAQLEKSRLLSDRFSAERPKGSFSTLEIQRTEQGDSAMYLCASSSPDRAPRSYGYTFGSGTRLTVV.

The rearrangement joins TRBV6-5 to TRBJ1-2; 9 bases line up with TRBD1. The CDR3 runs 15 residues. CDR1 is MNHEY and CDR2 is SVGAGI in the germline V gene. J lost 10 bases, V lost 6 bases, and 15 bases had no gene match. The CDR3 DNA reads TGTGCCAGCAGCCTATTGGGGGACAGGGTTCGTGCCTACACCTTC. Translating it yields CASSLLGDRVRAYTF.

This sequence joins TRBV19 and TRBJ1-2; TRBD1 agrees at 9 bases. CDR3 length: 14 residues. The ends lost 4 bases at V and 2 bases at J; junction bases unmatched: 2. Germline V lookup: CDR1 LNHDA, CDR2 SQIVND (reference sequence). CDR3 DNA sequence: TGTGCCAGTAGTAACAGGGGGCGCAACTATGGCTACACCTTC. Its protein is CASSNRGRNYGYTF.

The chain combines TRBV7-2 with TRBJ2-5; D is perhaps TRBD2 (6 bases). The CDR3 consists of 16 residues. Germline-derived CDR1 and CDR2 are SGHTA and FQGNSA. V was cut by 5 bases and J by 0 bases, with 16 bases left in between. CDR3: CASSLMASGDQETQYF. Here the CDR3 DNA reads TGTGCCAGCAGCCTAATGGCTTCGGGGGACCAAGAGACCCAGTACTTC.

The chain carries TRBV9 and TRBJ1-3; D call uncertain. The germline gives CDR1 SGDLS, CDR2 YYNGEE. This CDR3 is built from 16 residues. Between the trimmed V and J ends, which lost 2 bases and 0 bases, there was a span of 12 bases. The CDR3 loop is CASSVGPSYSGNTIYF. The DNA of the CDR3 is TGTGCCAGCAGCGTGGGCCCGAGTTACTCTGGAAACACCATATATTTT. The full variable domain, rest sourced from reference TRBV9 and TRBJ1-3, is DSGVTQTPKHLITATGQRVTLRCSPRSGDLSVYWYQQSLDQGLQFLIQYYNGEERAKGNILERFSAQQFPDLHSELNLSSLELGDSALYFCASSVGPSYSGNTIYFGEGSWLTVV.

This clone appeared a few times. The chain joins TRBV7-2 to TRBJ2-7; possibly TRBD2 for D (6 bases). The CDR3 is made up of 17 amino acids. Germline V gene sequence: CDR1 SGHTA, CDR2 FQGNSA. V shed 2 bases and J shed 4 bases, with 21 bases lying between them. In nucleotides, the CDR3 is TGTGCCAGCAGCTTAAAGGGTTGGGACCTGGCGGGATACGAGCAGTACTTC. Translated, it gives CASSLKGWDLAGYEQYF.

The CDR3 loop is CASRRDINEQYF. The CDR3 region has the DNA TGTGCCAGCAGAAGGGACATCAACGAGCAGTACTTC. V gene TRBV25-1 combines with J gene TRBJ2-5, with a weak D call TRBD1 (6 bases). The end of the DNA is better explained by TRBJ2-7, so the J call may be wrong. Germline values: CDR1 MGHDK, CDR2 SYGVNS. The CDR3 covers 12 residues.

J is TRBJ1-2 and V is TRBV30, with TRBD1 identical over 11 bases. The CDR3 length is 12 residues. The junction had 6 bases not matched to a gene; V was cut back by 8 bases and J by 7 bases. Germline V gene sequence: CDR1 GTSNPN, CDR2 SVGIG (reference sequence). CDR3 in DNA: TGTGCCGGGACAGGGGGACTAGGTGGCTACACCTTC. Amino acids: CAGTGGLGGYTF.

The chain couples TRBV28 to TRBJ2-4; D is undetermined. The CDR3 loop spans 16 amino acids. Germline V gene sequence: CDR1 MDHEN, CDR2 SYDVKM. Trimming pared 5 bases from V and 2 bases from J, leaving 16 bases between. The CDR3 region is CASSIAVAESKNIQYF. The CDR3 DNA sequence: TGTGCCAGCAGTATCGCGGTGGCAGAATCCAAAAACATTCAGTACTTC.

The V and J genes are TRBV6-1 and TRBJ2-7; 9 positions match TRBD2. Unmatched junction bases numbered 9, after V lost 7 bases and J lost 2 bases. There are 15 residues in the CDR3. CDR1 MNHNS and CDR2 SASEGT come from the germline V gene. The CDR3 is CASTEGAGGTYEQYF. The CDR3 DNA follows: TGTGCCAGCACCGAAGGGGCGGGGGGGACCTACGAGCAGTACTTC.

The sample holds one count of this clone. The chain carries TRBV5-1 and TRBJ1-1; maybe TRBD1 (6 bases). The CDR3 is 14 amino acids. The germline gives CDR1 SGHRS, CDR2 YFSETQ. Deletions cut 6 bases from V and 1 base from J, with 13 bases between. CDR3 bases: TGCGCCAGCAAGTCGACAGGAGAGAACACTGAAGCTTTCTTT. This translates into CASKSTGENTEAFF. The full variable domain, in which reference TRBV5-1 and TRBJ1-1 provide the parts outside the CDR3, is KAGVTQTPRYLIKTRGQQVTLSCSPISGHRSVSWYQQTPGQGLQFLFEYFSETQRNKGNFPGRFSGRQFSNSRSEMNVSTLELGDSALYLCASKSTGENTEAFFGQGTRLTVV.

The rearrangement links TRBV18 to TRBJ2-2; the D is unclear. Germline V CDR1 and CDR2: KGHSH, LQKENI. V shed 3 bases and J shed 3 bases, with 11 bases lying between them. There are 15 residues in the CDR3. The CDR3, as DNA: TGTGCCAGCTCACCGGAGCTACTTGACACCGGGGAGCTGTTTTTT. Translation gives CASSPELLDTGELFF.

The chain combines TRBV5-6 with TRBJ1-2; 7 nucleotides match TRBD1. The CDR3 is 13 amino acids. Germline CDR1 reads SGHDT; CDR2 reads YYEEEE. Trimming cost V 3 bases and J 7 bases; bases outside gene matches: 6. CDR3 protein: CASSSITGAGYTF. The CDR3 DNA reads TGTGCCAGCAGCTCTATTACAGGGGCTGGCTACACCTTC.

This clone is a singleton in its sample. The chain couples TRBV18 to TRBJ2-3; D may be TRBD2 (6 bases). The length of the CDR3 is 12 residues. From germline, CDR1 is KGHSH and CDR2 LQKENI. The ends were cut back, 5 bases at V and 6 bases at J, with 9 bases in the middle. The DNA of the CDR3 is TGTGCCAGCTCAGAAGGGAGGGATACGCAGTATTTT. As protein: CASSEGRDTQYF. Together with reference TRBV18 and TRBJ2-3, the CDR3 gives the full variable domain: NAGVMQNPRHLVRRRGQEARLRCSPMKGHSHVYWYRQLPEEGLKFMVYLQKENIIDESGMPKERFSAEFPKEGPSILRIQQVVRGDSAAYFCASSEGRDTQYFGPGTRLTVL.

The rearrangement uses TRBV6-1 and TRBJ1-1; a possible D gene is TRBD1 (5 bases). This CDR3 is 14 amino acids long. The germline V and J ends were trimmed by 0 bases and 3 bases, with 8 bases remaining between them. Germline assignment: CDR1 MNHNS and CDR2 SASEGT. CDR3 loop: CASSEAPTDTEAFF. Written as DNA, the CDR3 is TGTGCCAGCAGTGAAGCCCCGACAGACACTGAAGCTTTCTTT.

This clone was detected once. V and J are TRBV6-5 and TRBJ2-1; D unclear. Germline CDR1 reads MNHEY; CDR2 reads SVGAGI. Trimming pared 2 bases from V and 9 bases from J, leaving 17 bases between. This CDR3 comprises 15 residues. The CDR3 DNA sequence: TGTGCCAGCAGTTACGGTGGTGGGCTCTTCAGTGAGCAGTTCTTC. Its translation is CASSYGGGLFSEQFF.

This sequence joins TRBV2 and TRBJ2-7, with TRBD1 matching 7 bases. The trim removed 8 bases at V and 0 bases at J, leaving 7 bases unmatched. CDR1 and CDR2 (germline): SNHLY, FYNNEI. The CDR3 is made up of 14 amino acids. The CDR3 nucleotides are TGTGCCAGCGACGACAGGGCAAACTCCTACGAGCAGTACTTC. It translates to CASDDRANSYEQYF. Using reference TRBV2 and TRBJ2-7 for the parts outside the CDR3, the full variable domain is EPEVTQTPSHQVTQMGQEVILRCVPISNHLYFYWYRQILGQKVEFLVSFYNNEISEKSEIFDDQFSVERPDGSNFTLKIRSTKLEDSAMYFCASDDRANSYEQYFGPGTRLTVT.

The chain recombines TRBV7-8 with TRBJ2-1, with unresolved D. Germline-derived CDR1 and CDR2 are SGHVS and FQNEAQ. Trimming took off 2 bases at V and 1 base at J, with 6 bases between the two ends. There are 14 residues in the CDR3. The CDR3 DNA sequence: TGTGCCAGCAGCTTAAGCGCTTCCTACAATGAGCAGTTCTTC. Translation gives CASSLSASYNEQFF.

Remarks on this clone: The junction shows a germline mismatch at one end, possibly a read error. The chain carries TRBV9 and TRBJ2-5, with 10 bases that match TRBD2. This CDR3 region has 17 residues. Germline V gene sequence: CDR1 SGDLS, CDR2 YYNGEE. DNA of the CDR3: TGTGCCAGCACCGCCACTGGTGGCCTAGCGGGGGCAGAGGCCCAGTACTTC. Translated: CASTATGGLAGAEAQYF.